The rows below give T cell receptor beta chains drawn from one sample of a study of CD8 T cells in Susac syndrome. TCRdb redid the calling of the immunoSEQ multiplex PCR reads with MiXCR, one entry per CDR3 protein. Found here are roughly 160,000 distinct CDR3 sequences, around 96% of them singletons; the top ten hold around 0.12%. Sequencing was done on a sample of CD4+ T cells from PBMCs. The receptors were sampled from a human donor with Susac syndrome. CDR3s include the opening cysteine and the closing phenylalanine or tryptophan. The D gene is left open where the match is weak. Rows may omit the clone size; those that give it use once, few, many or a size class.

D gene: TRBD1; clone size: -; J gene: TRBJ2-5; CDR3 length: 16; V gene: TRBV24-1; CDR3 DNA: TGTGCCACCAGTGATTACCGGGACAGGGTAGTGGAGACCCAGTACTTC; CDR3 protein: CATSDYRDRVVETQYF
D gene: TRBD2; clone size: -; J gene: TRBJ2-2; CDR3 length: 16; V gene: TRBV10-3; CDR3 DNA: TGTGCCATCACCACCGGGACTAGCGGGAGTAGAGGGGAGCTGTTTTTT; CDR3 protein: CAITTGTSGSRGELFF
D gene: -; clone size: once; J gene: TRBJ1-5; CDR3 length: 14; V gene: TRBV18; CDR3 DNA: TGTGCCAGCTCTCACGACAGGTCCAAGGAGCCCCAGCATTTT; CDR3 protein: CASSHDRSKEPQHF
D gene: TRBD2; clone size: -; J gene: TRBJ2-1; CDR3 length: 15; V gene: TRBV7-2; CDR3 DNA: TGTGCCAGCAGCTTGGGACTAGGGCCCTACAATGAGCAGTTCTTC; CDR3 protein: CASSLGLGPYNEQFF
D gene: TRBD1; clone size: once; J gene: TRBJ2-2; CDR3 length: 14; V gene: TRBV6-5; CDR3 DNA: TGTGCCAGCACCCGGACAGGGCTCACCGGGGAGCTGTTTTTT; CDR3 protein: CASTRTGLTGELFF
D gene: -; clone size: -; J gene: TRBJ2-5; CDR3 length: 16; V gene: TRBV28; CDR3 DNA: TGTGCCAGCAGTTCGCACTCGGACCAGGGGGGAGAGACCCAGTACTTC; CDR3 protein: CASSSHSDQGGETQYF
D gene: TRBD1; clone size: -; J gene: TRBJ1-1; CDR3 length: 13; V gene: TRBV12-3/TRBV12-4; CDR3 DNA: TGTGCCAGCAGTTACGGGACAGGGACTGAAGCTTTCTTT; CDR3 protein: CASSYGTGTEAFF
D gene: TRBD2; clone size: -; J gene: TRBJ2-5; CDR3 length: 13; V gene: TRBV27; CDR3 DNA: TGTGCCACCACGCAACGTCTAGCGGGGGCCCGGGACTTC; CDR3 protein: CATTQRLAGARDF
D gene: -; clone size: -; J gene: TRBJ2-5; CDR3 length: 16; V gene: TRBV20-1; CDR3 DNA: TGCAGTGCTAGTAGGGCAGTTTTCTCTCCAGGGGAGACCCAGTACTTC; CDR3 protein: CSASRAVFSPGETQYF
D gene: -; clone size: -; J gene: TRBJ1-2; CDR3 length: 14; V gene: TRBV2; CDR3 DNA: TGTGCCAGCAGTGAAGGGGCGGTACATCCTAGCTACACCTTC; CDR3 protein: CASSEGAVHPSYTF
D gene: -; clone size: few; J gene: TRBJ1-2; CDR3 length: 12; V gene: TRBV7-2; CDR3 DNA: TGTGCCAGCAGCAACCGGAACTATGGCTACACCTTC; CDR3 protein: CASSNRNYGYTF
D gene: -; clone size: -; J gene: TRBJ1-4; CDR3 length: 13; V gene: TRBV6-5; CDR3 DNA: TGTGCCAGCAGTTACTCCGGGGTCGGGAAACTGTTTTTT; CDR3 protein: CASSYSGVGKLFF
D gene: -; clone size: -; J gene: TRBJ2-5; CDR3 length: 15; V gene: TRBV4-1; CDR3 DNA: TGCGCCAGCAGCTCCAGGGGGGGGACCCAAGAGACCCAGTACTTC; CDR3 protein: CASSSRGGTQETQYF
D gene: -; clone size: -; J gene: TRBJ2-5; CDR3 length: 14; V gene: TRBV7-2; CDR3 DNA: TGTGCCAGCAGCCCTCGGACAGAACAAGAGACCCAGTACTTC; CDR3 protein: CASSPRTEQETQYF
D gene: -; clone size: -; J gene: TRBJ1-5; CDR3 length: 14; V gene: TRBV25-1; CDR3 DNA: TGTGCCAGCAGTGAGGCCCCGGGAGGGCAGCCCCAGCATTTT; CDR3 protein: CASSEAPGGQPQHF
D gene: -; clone size: -; J gene: TRBJ2-3; CDR3 length: 15; V gene: TRBV25-1; CDR3 DNA: TGTGCCAGCAGTGAATCGAGTCGAGCGGCAGATACGCAGTATTTT; CDR3 protein: CASSESSRAADTQYF
D gene: -; clone size: -; J gene: TRBJ2-4; CDR3 length: 13; V gene: TRBV19; CDR3 DNA: TGTGCCAGTACCTCCCGAGCCAAAAACATTCAGTACTTC; CDR3 protein: CASTSRAKNIQYF
D gene: -; clone size: -; J gene: TRBJ2-2; CDR3 length: 14; V gene: TRBV29-1; CDR3 DNA: TGCAGCGTTGCAATACAGGGATCGACCGGGGAGCTGTTTTTT; CDR3 protein: CSVAIQGSTGELFF
D gene: TRBD1; clone size: -; J gene: TRBJ1-2; CDR3 length: 15; V gene: TRBV27; CDR3 DNA: TGTGCCAGCAGTTTATCGGCAGGGGGCAACTATGGCTACACCTTC; CDR3 protein: CASSLSAGGNYGYTF
D gene: -; clone size: -; J gene: TRBJ2-7; CDR3 length: 11; V gene: TRBV18; CDR3 DNA: TGTGCCAGCTCACCTCATTCAGAGCAGTACTTC; CDR3 protein: CASSPHSEQYF
D gene: -; clone size: -; J gene: TRBJ1-1; CDR3 length: 14; V gene: TRBV30; CDR3 DNA: TGTGCCTGGAGTACCTACACCGGGGGAACTGAAGCTTTCTTT; CDR3 protein: CAWSTYTGGTEAFF
D gene: TRBD2; clone size: -; J gene: TRBJ2-1; CDR3 length: 12; V gene: TRBV2; CDR3 DNA: TGTGCCAATAGCGGGAGAGGTAATGAGCAGTTCTTC; CDR3 protein: CANSGRGNEQFF
D gene: TRBD1; clone size: -; J gene: TRBJ1-6; CDR3 length: 16; V gene: TRBV5-1; CDR3 DNA: TGCGCCAGCAGCTTCGGGACAGGGTCCTATAATTCACCCCTCCACTTT; CDR3 protein: CASSFGTGSYNSPLHF
D gene: TRBD1; clone size: -; J gene: TRBJ2-1; CDR3 length: 15; V gene: TRBV20-1; CDR3 DNA: TGCAGTGCTCTACCGGGACAGGGGTCCTACAATGAGCAGTTCTTC; CDR3 protein: CSALPGQGSYNEQFF
D gene: -; clone size: -; J gene: TRBJ1-2; CDR3 length: 13; V gene: TRBV7-9; CDR3 DNA: TGTGCCAGCAGGCGGACAGCCGCGAATGGCTACACCTTC; CDR3 protein: CASRRTAANGYTF
D gene: -; clone size: -; J gene: TRBJ2-1; CDR3 length: 14; V gene: TRBV4-3; CDR3 DNA: TGCGCCAGCAGCCAGCAGGCTATCGACAATGAGCAGTTCTTC; CDR3 protein: CASSQQAIDNEQFF
D gene: -; clone size: -; J gene: TRBJ1-1; CDR3 length: 14; V gene: TRBV12-3/TRBV12-4; CDR3 DNA: TGTGCCAGCGGGACCCGGGCCGAGAACACTGAAGCTTTCTTT; CDR3 protein: CASGTRAENTEAFF
D gene: TRBD1; clone size: -; J gene: TRBJ2-7; CDR3 length: 14; V gene: TRBV2; CDR3 DNA: TGTGCCAGCACGGTGACGGACAGGAACGACGAGCAGTACTTC; CDR3 protein: CASTVTDRNDEQYF
D gene: TRBD1; clone size: -; J gene: TRBJ1-2; CDR3 length: 12; V gene: TRBV29-1; CDR3 DNA: TGCAGCGTTGAAGGCCAGGGGGGTGGCTACACCTTC; CDR3 protein: CSVEGQGGGYTF
D gene: -; clone size: -; J gene: TRBJ2-1; CDR3 length: 14; V gene: TRBV6-6; CDR3 DNA: TGTGCCAGCAGAATGGGGCTTAAAATAGGTGAGCAGTTCTTC; CDR3 protein: CASRMGLKIGEQFF